Shown below are 5 T cell receptor beta chains from a single sample sequenced in a study of CXCR3-negative and CXCR3-positive naive CD8 T cells (dated by TCRdb to the late 2010s). What the authors observed across the whole study: TRB CDR3s from CXCR3-positive naive cells showed higher hydrophobicity (lower Kidera factor 4), lower energy, and higher strength and volume indices than CXCR3-negative naive cells.

Sequenced using a NextSeq 550. The Human TCR Profiling Kit (MiLaboratory) was used to prepare UMI-labeled 5' RACE TRB cDNA libraries. Based on TCRdb reprocessing of the reads, there is one entry per CDR3 protein sequence, and DNA is missing. The table for this sample shows 65,000 to 75,000 distinct CDR3 sequences. The biggest ten clones account for 0.7% to 0.8% of the sample. Antigens of these TCRs are unknown. Sequencing was performed on naive CXCR3+ CD8+ T cells from blood. The sample's cell subset or site label, in plain terms: CD45RO-CCR7+CD27+CD95- naive CD8+ T cells expressing CXCR3 (TNR3+). The receptors originated from a human donor in good health. Some clones in this sample may be carry-over from other donors' samples.

This chain connects TRBV13 to TRBJ2-3. Germline V CDR1 and CDR2: PRHDT, FYEKMQ (reference sequence). The CDR3 extends over 14 amino acids. This CDR3 is CASSLGVVADTQYF.

The J gene is TRBJ2-7, the V gene TRBV24-1; TCRdb gives TRBD1 as the D gene, but with no DNA this cannot be confirmed. The length of the CDR3 is 14 residues. Per the germline V gene, CDR1 is KGHDR and CDR2 is SFDVKD. The CDR3 sequence: CATSETGGIGEQYF.

The chain combines TRBV4-3 with TRBJ2-1; TCRdb designates TRBD1, a call that cannot be tested without DNA. The CDR3 is 16 residues long. Germline CDR1 and CDR2: LGHNA and YSLEER. CDR3 sequence reads: CASSQDQLGQPDEQFF.

The V gene is TRBV7-6, the J gene TRBJ2-5; absent DNA, TCRdb's TRBD1 call cannot be checked. The germline V gene has CDR1 SGHVS and CDR2 FNYEAQ. This CDR3 has 15 amino acids. CDR3 amino acids: CASSLAYREEETQYF.

V and J are TRBV29-1 and TRBJ2-7; TCRdb returns TRBD1, unconfirmable since there is no DNA. This CDR3 spans 15 amino acids. Germline CDR1 is SQVTM and CDR2 is ANQGSEA. CDR3 sequence: CSVEAGARIPYEQYF.